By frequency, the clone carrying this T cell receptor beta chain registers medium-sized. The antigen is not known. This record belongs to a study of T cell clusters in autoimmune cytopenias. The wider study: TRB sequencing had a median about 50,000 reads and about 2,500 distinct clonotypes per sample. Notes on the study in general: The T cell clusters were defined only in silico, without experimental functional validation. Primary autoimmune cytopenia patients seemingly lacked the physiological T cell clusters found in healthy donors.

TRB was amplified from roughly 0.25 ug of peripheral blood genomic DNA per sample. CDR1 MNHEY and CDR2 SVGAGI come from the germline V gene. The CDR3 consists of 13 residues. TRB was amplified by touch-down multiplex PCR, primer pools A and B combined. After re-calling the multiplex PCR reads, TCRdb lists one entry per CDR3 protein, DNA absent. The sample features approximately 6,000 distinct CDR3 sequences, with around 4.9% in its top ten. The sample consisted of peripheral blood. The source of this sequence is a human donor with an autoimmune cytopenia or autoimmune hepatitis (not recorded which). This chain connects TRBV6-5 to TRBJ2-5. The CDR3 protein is CASSRTFQETQYF.